The following is a T cell receptor (beta chain) sequence with its context. Its specificity is unknown. Sequence at one end of the junction differs from germline and may be a read error. Germline CDR1 and CDR2: SQVTM and ANQGSEA. This CDR3 has 16 amino acids. These data originate in a study of cytomegalovirus exposure and HLA in healthy donors. In the PCR, 60 Vbeta and 13 Jbeta primers were used. The method was immunoSEQ multiplex PCR; TCRdb's version includes in-frame clones alone and lacks a portion of them. The table lists 150,000 to 200,000 clones, about 80% of them singletons. Study-level findings and limits: A highly shared variant cluster was judged a likely technical artifact. A later look showed TCR association rates differing by HLA locus, highest for DRB1 and lowest for HLA-C. Near-uniform donor sequencing depth was presumed by presence/absence analyses. The study designated 150 to 200 TCR beta chains cytomegalovirus-associated.

The rearrangement links TRBV29-1 to TRBJ2-6, with a possible D match to TRBD1 (6 bases). The specimen sequenced was PBMCs. The receptor was isolated from a woman in her 40s in good health and CMV-seronegative. CDR3 amino acids: CSAERDTDSGANVLTF. As DNA, the CDR3 is TGCAGCGCTGAACGGGACACTGACTCTGGGGCCAACGTCCTGACTTTC.